There are many counts of the clone carrying this T cell receptor beta chain. Its target is unknown. Each CDR3 protein gets one entry after TCRdb re-called the 5' RACE reads with MiXCR. The sample consists of about 330,000 distinct CDR3 sequences, approximately 8.2% of them appearing once. The record originates from a study of CD8 T cells in ankylosing spondylitis. Findings of the study overall: Apparently characteristic of ankylosing spondylitis blood was a TCR beta motif (under ten highly homologous variants).

Germline assignment: CDR1 SGHTS and CDR2 YDEGEE. Trimming removed 0 bases from V and 3 bases from J, with 4 bases in between. CDR3 size: 14 residues. Sequenced: blood, either unsorted or a sorted T cell fraction (not recorded which). J is TRBJ2-6 and V is TRBV5-8; no definite D call. The origin of this receptor is a male donor with ankylosing spondylitis. CDR3 DNA: TGTGCCAGCAGCTTGGTTCGTGGGGCCAACGTCCTGACTTTC. Translation: CASSLVRGANVLTF.